The 9 T cell receptor beta chains reported below all come from one sample, sequenced in a study of CD8+ T cells in alopecia areata. cDNA prepared by RNA extraction and subsequent reverse transcription served as the template for sequencing. Clones were sequenced by immunoSEQ multiplex PCR, and TCRdb holds only the in-frame ones, with some missing. The sample lists 95,000 to 120,000 clones, approximately 63% occurring once. Sequenced: CD8+ T cells sorted from blood. The origin of the receptors is a human donor in good health.

The chain links TRBV28 to TRBJ1-2; 7 nucleotides align to TRBD1. The V segment lost 5 bases and the J segment 0 bases; nucleotides outside the gene matches: 18. CDR1 and CDR2 (germline): MDHEN, SYDVKM. This CDR3 is 19 amino acids long. The CDR3: CASSPGGQNTGAPNYGYTF. The CDR3 DNA reads as TGTGCCAGCAGTCCCGGGGGCCAGAATACAGGGGCTCCTAACTATGGCTACACCTTC.

The rearrangement links TRBV5-4 to TRBJ2-2; perhaps TRBD2 as D (5 bases). The V end lost 7 bases, the J end lost 3 bases, and 7 bases lay between the germline ends. The germline CDR1 and CDR2 sequences are SGHNT and YYREEE (reference sequence). This CDR3 contains 12 residues. The CDR3, as DNA: TGTGCCAGCCACGGGGACACCGGGGAGCTGTTTTTT. Translating gives CASHGDTGELFF.

The chain is built from TRBV7-9 and TRBJ2-1; 12 bases align to TRBD2. This CDR3 is 16 amino acids long. The J segment lost 3 bases and the V segment lost 5 bases, leaving 5 bases of the junction unmatched. Germline CDR1 reads SEHNR; CDR2 reads FQNEAQ (reference sequence). The CDR3: CASSPTSGGIYNEQFF. The CDR3 DNA reads as TGTGCCAGCAGCCCAACTAGCGGGGGGATCTACAATGAGCAGTTCTTC.

V gene TRBV7-4 combines with J gene TRBJ1-5; D unresolved. The V gene lost 4 bases and the J gene lost 0 bases, with 7 bases spanning the gap. The germline CDR1 and CDR2 sequences are SGHVT and SQSDAQ. The CDR3 is 14 residues long. The CDR3 bases are TGTGCCAGCAGCTCCCAGCTTAGCAATCAGCCCCAGCATTTT. Translated: CASSSQLSNQPQHF. Combining the CDR3 with reference TRBV7-4 and TRBJ1-5 gives the whole variable domain GAGVSQSPRYKVAKRGRDVALRCDSISGHVTLYWYRQTLGQGSEVLTYSQSDAQRDKSGRPSGRFSAERPERSVSTLKIQRTEQGDSAVYLCASSSQLSNQPQHFGDGTRLSIL.

This chain uses TRBV7-9 with TRBJ2-1, with 10 positions matching TRBD2. The V gene end was trimmed by 4 bases and the J gene end by 6 bases; junction bases not matched to a gene: 12. Germline assignment: CDR1 SEHNR and CDR2 FQNEAQ (reference sequence). The CDR3 loop spans 17 amino acids. The CDR3 bases are TGTGCCAGCAGCTCCCTTGGTAGCGGGGGGAGTTCCAATGAGCAGTTCTTC. Translation: CASSSLGSGGSSNEQFF.

V usage is TRBV6-5 and J usage is TRBJ1-6, with D tentatively TRBD1 (5 bases). This CDR3 region has 15 residues. V lost 5 bases, J lost 10 bases, and 18 bases lay in between. Germline assignment: CDR1 MNHEY and CDR2 SVGAGI. The CDR3 DNA follows: TGTGCCAGCAGTCAACTCGTGGGGAAGGGGTCACCCCTCCACTTT. Amino acids: CASSQLVGKGSPLHF.

The chain uses TRBV13 and TRBJ2-1; D possibly corresponds to TRBD2 (7 bases). CDR3 length equals 16 residues. From germline, CDR1 is PRHDT and CDR2 FYEKMQ (reference sequence). The germline V and J ends were trimmed by 5 bases and 8 bases, with 22 bases remaining between them. The CDR3: CASSPRGWGGGHEQFF. CDR3 nucleotides: TGTGCCAGCAGCCCCCGCGGCTGGGGGGGCGGCCATGAGCAGTTCTTC.

V is TRBV15 and J is TRBJ1-1; D is unresolved. CDR1 is LNHNV, CDR2 YYDKDF, per germline (reference sequence). Deletions cut 6 bases from V and 1 base from J, with 6 bases between. The CDR3 is 12 residues long. The CDR3 loop reads CATRVGNTEAFF. The CDR3, as DNA: TGTGCCACCAGGGTTGGGAACACTGAAGCTTTCTTT. The complete variable domain, with remaining parts taken from reference TRBV15 and TRBJ1-1, reads DAMVIQNPRYQVTQFGKPVTLSCSQTLNHNVMYWYQQKSSQAPKLLFHYYDKDFNNEADTPDNFQSRRPNTSFCFLDIRSPGLGDTAMYLCATRVGNTEAFFGQGTRLTVV.

The rearrangement links TRBV11-2 to TRBJ2-1, with D perhaps TRBD2 (7 bases). CDR3 length: 15 residues. V lost 7 bases and J lost 8, with 21 bases in between. Looked up from germline, CDR1 is SGHAT and CDR2 is FQNNGV. CDR3 nucleotides: TGTGCCAGCAACCAAGTGGGGGGGCGCGTCCATGAGCAGTTCTTC. Residues: CASNQVGGRVHEQFF.